These 30 T cell receptor beta chains were sequenced from one sample in a study of blood T cell repertoires in COVID-19. TCRdb's copy holds only in-frame clones and misses some; the assay was immunoSEQ multiplex PCR. Among approximately 110,000 clones listed, roughly 84% were seen once. Sequences were obtained from peripheral blood. These receptors were collected from a middle-aged man with acute or convalescent COVID-19.

The chain is built from TRBV7-2 and TRBJ2-7; the match to TRBD1 covers 7 bases. The germline CDR1 and CDR2 sequences are SGHTA and FQGNSA. V lost 0 bases to trimming and J lost 2 bases; unmatched junction nucleotides: 4. This CDR3 is 15 amino acids long. The CDR3 is CASSLAHGQAYEQYF. The CDR3 bases are TGTGCCAGCAGCTTAGCCCATGGACAGGCCTACGAGCAGTACTTC.

V and J are TRBV7-2 and TRBJ1-1; 9 positions match TRBD1. There are 16 residues in the CDR3. Germline trimming cut 4 bases from V and 4 bases from J; bases unmatched to any gene: 10. Germline CDR1 SGHTA, CDR2 FQGNSA. CDR3 amino acids: CASSYPGQGRGTEAFF. DNA of the CDR3: TGTGCCAGCAGCTACCCGGGACAGGGAAGAGGCACTGAAGCTTTCTTT.

The chain links TRBV11-2 to TRBJ2-2; D uncertain. The V gene lost 2 bases and the J gene lost 1 base, with 2 bases spanning the gap. Germline V gene data show CDR1 as SGHAT and CDR2 as FQNNGV. The CDR3 has 13 residues. CDR3 amino acids: CASSLQNTGELFF. In DNA, the CDR3 is TGTGCCAGCAGCTTACAGAACACCGGGGAGCTGTTTTTT.

The CDR3 protein is CAWSVLENSPLHF. CDR3 DNA: TGTGCCTGGAGTGTACTCGAGAATTCACCCCTCCACTTT. This chain connects TRBV30 to TRBJ1-6; D remains unclear. The V gene's germline CDR1 is GTSNPN and CDR2 SVGIG (reference sequence). V shed 0 bases and J shed 7 bases, with 7 bases lying between them. There are 13 residues in the CDR3.

This clone was seen once. The V and J genes are TRBV29-1 and TRBJ2-1; TRBD1 matches 7 bases. This CDR3 contains 11 residues. The V and J ends lost 6 bases and 7 bases, in that order; junction bases with no gene match: 3. Germline-derived CDR1 and CDR2 are SQVTM and ANQGSEA. The CDR3 here is CSVKQGNEQFF. In DNA form, the CDR3 reads TGCAGCGTCAAACAGGGGAATGAGCAGTTCTTC.

The rearrangement joins TRBV30 to TRBJ2-3; 10 nucleotides match TRBD2. The V and J ends lost 2 bases and 2 bases, in that order; junction bases with no gene match: 7. Germline V gene lookup returns CDR1 GTSNPN and CDR2 SVGIG (reference sequence). The CDR3 sequence is 16 residues long. DNA for the CDR3: TGTGCCTGGAGTTCCTATAGCGGGGGGTTCACAGATACGCAGTATTTT. Translating it yields CAWSSYSGGFTDTQYF.

This clone has more than one count but fewer than ten. CDR3: CASSPLGTGYETQYF. Here the CDR3 DNA reads TGTGCCAGCTCACCACTTGGGACAGGGTACGAGACCCAGTACTTC. The chain is built from TRBV18 and TRBJ2-5; 9 nucleotides agree with TRBD1. The trim removed 1 base at V and 5 bases at J, leaving 5 bases unmatched. CDR1 KGHSH and CDR2 LQKENI come from the germline V gene. This CDR3 region has 15 residues.

The gene calls are TRBV11-2 and TRBJ2-7, with a possible D match to TRBD1 (6 bases). Germline CDR1 reads SGHAT; CDR2 reads FQNNGV. Trimming shortened V by 6 bases and J by 4 bases, and 19 bases separated the two germline ends. There are 15 residues in the CDR3. The CDR3 region has the DNA TGTGCCAGCAGGGCCTCGGGCAGGGGAGTATACGAGCAGTACTTC. The encoded protein is CASRASGRGVYEQYF.

The rearrangement joins TRBV7-8 to TRBJ2-6, with 7 bases aligning to TRBD1. This CDR3 is 15 amino acids long. With V trimmed by 4 bases and J by 4 bases, 4 bases remained unmatched. CDR1 and CDR2 (germline): SGHVS, FQNEAQ. The CDR3 loop reads CASSSDRVGANVLTF. CDR3 DNA sequence: TGTGCCAGCAGCTCTGACAGGGTAGGGGCCAACGTCCTGACTTTC.

CDR3 DNA: TGTGCCAGCAGTGAAGAGGGGGCTGCCTACGAGCAGTACTTC. As protein: CASSEEGAAYEQYF. This chain connects TRBV6-1 to TRBJ2-7; 7 bases fit TRBD1. Unmatched junction bases numbered 2, after V lost 1 base and J lost 2 bases. CDR1 MNHNS and CDR2 SASEGT come from the germline V gene. The CDR3 runs to 14 residues.

The chain recombines TRBV4-1 with TRBJ2-2; 11 bases fit TRBD2. This CDR3 has 15 amino acids. The junction had 2 bases not matched to a gene; V was cut back by 2 bases and J by 6 bases. Germline V gene sequence: CDR1 MGHRA, CDR2 YSYEKL. The CDR3 coding sequence is TGCGCCAGCAGCCAACTAGCGGGGGGTGCCGGGGAGCTGTTTTTT. Its translation: CASSQLAGGAGELFF.

Points on this clone: Other DNA sequences in the sample encode the same CDR3. In nucleotides, the CDR3 is TGTGCCAGCAGCCCAGGGACAGATACGCAGTATTTT. Amino acids: CASSPGTDTQYF. The rearrangement joins TRBV9 to TRBJ2-3; a weak D match, TRBD1 (5 bases). This CDR3 is built from 12 residues. The V end was cut by 4 bases, the J end by 3 bases, with 6 bases between. In germline, CDR1 is SGDLS, CDR2 YYNGEE.

V usage is TRBV12-5 and J usage is TRBJ1-1; D is undetermined. The CDR3 runs 13 residues. Per germline, CDR1 LGHNT and CDR2 FRNRAP. The CDR3 is CASRRATDTEAFF. CDR3 DNA: TGTGCCTCTAGGCGGGCGACGGACACTGAAGCTTTCTTT.

This chain joins TRBV24-1 and TRBJ2-2; 7 bases are shared with TRBD2. Germline assignment: CDR1 KGHDR and CDR2 SFDVKD. The CDR3 is 18 residues long. V lost 2 bases to trimming and J lost 7 bases; unmatched junction nucleotides: 15. The CDR3 spells CATSDWPLTGGLDGELFF. As DNA, the CDR3 is TGTGCCACCAGTGATTGGCCGCTCACCGGGGGGTTGGACGGGGAGCTGTTTTTT.

J is TRBJ2-7 and V is TRBV5-1; 9 bases fit TRBD1. V shed 3 bases, J shed 3 bases, and the junction held 10 bases outside the gene matches. This CDR3 spans 16 amino acids. Germline CDR1 reads SGHRS; CDR2 reads YFSETQ. CDR3 sequence: CASSSAGGTGFYEQYF. CDR3 bases: TGCGCCAGCAGCTCCGCCGGCGGGACAGGGTTCTACGAGCAGTACTTC.

Concerning this clone itself: The sample holds other DNA sequences that translate to the same CDR3. The V gene is TRBV6-6, the J gene TRBJ1-1; D is perhaps TRBD1 (6 bases). Per germline, CDR1 MNHNY and CDR2 SVGAGI (reference sequence). The CDR3 runs to 14 residues. The V end was cut by 2 bases, the J end by 0 bases, with 7 bases between. CDR3 in amino acids: CASSYGGLNTEAFF. Written as DNA, the CDR3 is TGTGCCAGCAGTTACGGGGGCCTGAACACTGAAGCTTTCTTT.

CDR3 in DNA: TGTGCCAGCAGCCCTAGCGGGGGGCGGGGCACCGGGGAGCTGTTTTTT. Its protein is CASSPSGGRGTGELFF. V usage is TRBV3-1 (or the pseudogene TRBV3-2) and J usage is TRBJ2-2; 11 positions match TRBD2. The CDR3 runs to 16 residues. Germline V gene lookup returns CDR1 LGHDT and CDR2 YNNKEL (reference sequence). Germline trimming cut 4 bases from V and 4 bases from J; bases unmatched to any gene: 5.

The chain couples TRBV18 to TRBJ2-3, with D hard to call. In germline, CDR1 is KGHSH, CDR2 LQKENI. This CDR3 has 14 residues. The V end lost 3 bases, the J end lost 4 bases, and 11 bases lay between the germline ends. CDR3 sequence reads: CASSPGLTSDTQYF. CDR3 bases: TGTGCCAGCTCACCTGGGCTTACCTCAGATACGCAGTATTTT.

The rearrangement uses TRBV7-9 and TRBJ1-5, with D maybe TRBD1 (6 bases). V gave up 1 base and J gave up 7 bases, with 14 bases separating them. The CDR3 extends over 15 amino acids. From germline, CDR1 is SEHNR and CDR2 FQNEAQ (reference sequence). Here the CDR3 reads CASSLDRETGQPQHF. CDR3 DNA: TGTGCCAGCAGCTTAGACAGGGAAACAGGCCAGCCCCAGCATTTT.

V is TRBV29-1 and J is TRBJ1-1; D gene uncertain. Germline assignment: CDR1 SQVTM and CDR2 ANQGSEA. The CDR3 is 14 amino acids. V was cut by 0 bases and J by 1 base, with 9 bases left in between. CDR3 amino acids: CSVEDPLRNTEAFF. The CDR3 bases are TGCAGCGTTGAAGATCCCCTTAGGAACACTGAAGCTTTCTTT.

The chain joins TRBV5-4 to TRBJ1-2; D is uncertain. The V end lost 4 bases, the J end lost 1 base, and 14 bases lay between the germline ends. CDR3 length equals 15 residues. Germline CDR1 and CDR2: SGHNT and YYREEE (reference sequence). DNA for the CDR3: TGTGCCAGCAGCAAGGTCGGGGAGAGTAACTATGGCTACACCTTC. Translation gives CASSKVGESNYGYTF.

The V call is TRBV27, the J call TRBJ2-6; TRBD2 might be the D (5 bases). The V gene's germline CDR1 is MNHEY and CDR2 SMNVEV (reference sequence). The CDR3 covers 15 residues. The germline V and J ends were trimmed by 6 bases and 3 bases, with 12 bases remaining between them. CDR3 amino acids: CASRELVGGANVLTF. The CDR3 DNA is TGTGCCAGCAGAGAACTAGTCGGTGGGGCCAACGTCCTGACTTTC.

The rearrangement joins TRBV2 to TRBJ1-1, with D perhaps TRBD1 (6 bases). The CDR3 length is 14 residues. Germline V gene lookup returns CDR1 SNHLY and CDR2 FYNNEI. Trimming removed 4 bases at V and 6 bases at J, with 15 bases between. The CDR3 is CASSGGQSVSEAFF. The DNA of the CDR3 is TGTGCCAGCAGTGGTGGACAGTCCGTTTCTGAAGCTTTCTTT.

The chain carries TRBV5-1 and TRBJ2-3, with 14 bases fitting TRBD2. Trimming removed 4 bases from V and 7 bases from J; junction bases left unmatched: 8. Germline V gene lookup returns CDR1 SGHRS and CDR2 YFSETQ. The length of the CDR3 is 16 residues. CDR3 protein: CASSPKTSGGANTQYF. CDR3 in DNA: TGCGCCAGCAGCCCGAAGACTAGCGGGGGGGCGAATACGCAGTATTTT.

The V call is TRBV6-5, the J call TRBJ2-7, with D perhaps TRBD2 (6 bases). Looked up from germline, CDR1 is MNHEY and CDR2 is SVGAGI. Trimming removed 8 bases from V and 7 bases from J, with 12 bases in between. The CDR3 is 11 residues long. The CDR3 coding sequence is TGTGCCAGCCAGGCCGGGGGTGAGCAGTACTTC. The encoded protein is CASQAGGEQYF.

This rearrangement joins TRBV7-8 to TRBJ2-7; 13 bases fit TRBD2. V shed 1 base, J shed 4 bases, and the junction held 1 base outside the gene matches. Germline CDR1 SGHVS, CDR2 FQNEAQ. The CDR3 sequence is 15 residues long. DNA for the CDR3: TGTGCCAGCAGCTTAGAACTAGCGGGGGGGTACGAGCAGTACTTC. Encoded protein: CASSLELAGGYEQYF.

The chain couples TRBV19 to TRBJ1-2; 8 bases map to TRBD1. Germline-derived CDR1 and CDR2 are LNHDA and SQIVND (reference sequence). The CDR3 has 14 residues. With 4 bases clipped from V and 2 bases from J, the junction kept 3 bases outside the gene matches. CDR3 region: CASSKGQANYGYTF. Written as DNA, the CDR3 is TGTGCCAGTAGTAAGGGACAGGCGAACTATGGCTACACCTTC.

The V gene is TRBV5-1, the J gene TRBJ2-7; the D gene is possibly TRBD2 (7 bases). The CDR3 length is 16 residues. CDR1 is SGHRS and CDR2 is YFSETQ in the germline V gene. Trimming removed 0 bases at V and 3 bases at J, with 16 bases between. DNA for the CDR3: TGCGCCAGCAGCTTGGGAGGGGCGGGGGCCTACTACGAGCAGTACTTC. Encoded protein: CASSLGGAGAYYEQYF.

In nucleotides, the CDR3 is TGTGCCAGCAGCTCGCGGGACAGGGGGCGTAGGAACACTGAAGCTTTCTTT. Translated: CASSSRDRGRRNTEAFF. The rearrangement links TRBV11-2 to TRBJ1-1; 12 bases agree with TRBD1. After removal of 4 bases from V and 1 base from J, the junction contained 7 bases not matched to a gene. Germline V gene data show CDR1 as SGHAT and CDR2 as FQNNGV. The CDR3 length is 17 residues.

The CDR3 here is CASSFQDTYTGELFF. The CDR3 DNA sequence: TGCGCCAGCAGCTTCCAAGACACCTACACCGGGGAGCTGTTTTTT. The rearrangement links TRBV5-1 to TRBJ2-2; D not resolved. Germline lookup yields CDR1 SGHRS and CDR2 YFSETQ. The CDR3 length is 15 residues. Trimming left V 2 bases short and J 3 bases short, with 11 bases between.